This T cell receptor beta chain is from a study of control samples from healthy donors and cancer patients. In its sample, this clone was seen once. Germline CDR1 reads MNHEY; CDR2 reads SMNVEV (reference sequence). The germline V and J ends were trimmed by 2 bases and 6 bases, with 17 bases remaining between them. The CDR3 is 16 residues long. Clones were sequenced by immunoSEQ multiplex PCR, and TCRdb holds only the in-frame ones, with some missing. The table lists tens of thousands of clones, over 90% of them singletons, with 23% in the top ten. The receptor was isolated from a woman between 45 and 65 years old with head and neck cancer. J is TRBJ2-1 and V is TRBV27; TRBD1 is a possible D gene (6 bases). The material sequenced was PBMCs. CDR3 nucleotide sequence: TGTGCCAGCAGTTTAGGTATGTTCGGGACACGCAATGAGCAGTTCTTC. It translates to CASSLGMFGTRNEQFF.